The 27 T cell receptor beta chains presented below share a single source sample, sequenced in a study of shared clonotypes between healthy human individuals. The data were produced by immunoSEQ multiplex PCR, yet TCRdb's version contains in-frame clones alone and is incomplete. The sample yields around 480,000 clones, almost 80% seen once. The sequenced sample was PBMCs. These receptors were taken from a middle-aged woman in good health. Some clones in this sample may be carry-over from other donors' samples.

The DNA of the CDR3 is TGTGCCAGCAAGAGGGGAAACACCATATATTTT. This encodes CASKRGNTIYF. The chain links TRBV27 to TRBJ1-3; D is ambiguous. The CDR3 has 11 amino acids. The V gene lost 7 bases and the J gene lost 4 bases, with 5 bases spanning the gap. Germline V CDR1 and CDR2: MNHEY, SMNVEV (reference sequence).

The chain is built from TRBV5-1 and TRBJ2-1; 9 bases line up with TRBD2. The CDR3 covers 15 residues. With V trimmed by 4 bases and J by 13 bases, 15 bases remained unmatched. The germline CDR1 and CDR2 sequences are SGHRS and YFSETQ. CDR3 in amino acids: CASSGGGLAGPGQFF. The CDR3 DNA reads TGCGCCAGCAGCGGGGGTGGGCTAGCGGGACCCGGACAGTTCTTC.

CDR3 region: CASSLLYTDTQYF. The CDR3 DNA sequence: TGCGCCAGCAGCTTACTCTACACAGATACGCAGTATTTT. The rearrangement uses TRBV5-1 and TRBJ2-3; no definite D call. The CDR3 sequence is 13 residues long. Germline V CDR1 and CDR2: SGHRS, YFSETQ. Trimming removed 2 bases at V and 2 bases at J, with 6 bases between. Drawing the rest from reference TRBV5-1 and TRBJ2-3, the complete variable domain is KAGVTQTPRYLIKTRGQQVTLSCSPISGHRSVSWYQQTPGQGLQFLFEYFSETQRNKGNFPGRFSGRQFSNSRSEMNVSTLELGDSALYLCASSLLYTDTQYFGPGTRLTVL.

The rearrangement uses TRBV4-1 and TRBJ2-6; the match to TRBD2 covers 7 bases. Trimming removed 0 bases from V and 1 base from J; junction bases left unmatched: 3. CDR1 and CDR2 (germline): MGHRA, YSYEKL. This CDR3 spans 17 amino acids. In DNA form, the CDR3 reads TGCGCCAGCAGCCAAGATATCGGGGGGTCTGGGGCCAACGTCCTGACTTTC. Protein product: CASSQDIGGSGANVLTF.

The chain is built from TRBV21-1 and TRBJ2-3; the table gives TRBD1 as D, unverified against the DNA. TRBV21-1 is a pseudogene. The CDR3 sequence is 20 residues long. In nucleotides, the CDR3 is TGTGCCAGCAGCCCTACTAAGACGAGACTGGGACAGGTTAGCACAGATACGCAGTATTTT. Translation: CASSPTKTRLGQVSTDTQYF.

The chain is built from TRBV19 and TRBJ2-2; D is possibly TRBD1 (5 bases). Trimming pared 6 bases from V and 4 bases from J, leaving 9 bases between. Looked up from germline, CDR1 is LNHDA and CDR2 is SQIVND (reference sequence). The CDR3 spans 13 residues. The CDR3 DNA reads TGTGCCAGTAGACAAACAGGCACCGGGGAGCTGTTTTTT. Its translation is CASRQTGTGELFF.

This sequence joins TRBV7-8 and TRBJ2-1, with TRBD2 matching 10 bases. Trimming at V came to 4 bases and at J to 4 bases, leaving 19 bases not matched to a gene. The CDR3 totals 20 residues. Germline lookup yields CDR1 SGHVS and CDR2 FQNEAQ. The CDR3 spells CASSSLVPASGRWGYNEQFF. CDR3 in DNA: TGTGCCAGCAGCTCCCTTGTCCCGGCTAGCGGGAGATGGGGGTACAATGAGCAGTTCTTC.

With respect to this clone: A clone one base away is much larger, so this may be a read error. The chain employs TRBV7-2 and TRBJ2-7; no reliable D call. Trimming left V 1 base short and J 0 bases short, with 4 bases between. The CDR3 totals 13 residues. Germline V gives CDR1 SGHTA, CDR2 FQGNSA. This CDR3 reads CASSLGHSYEQYF. In DNA form, the CDR3 reads TGTGCCAGCAGCTTAGGACACTCCTACGAGCAGTACTTC.

The rearrangement uses TRBV5-4 and TRBJ1-2; D remains ambiguous. Trimming took 4 bases from V and 6 from J, leaving 16 bases between them. The CDR3 covers 14 residues. CDR1 and CDR2 from the germline V gene are SGHNT and YYREEE (reference sequence). The CDR3 is CASSRNDPANGYTF. Here the CDR3 DNA reads TGTGCCAGCAGCCGGAACGACCCAGCCAATGGCTACACCTTC.

This clone showed up just once. The chain carries TRBV5-1 and TRBJ2-3; D ambiguous. The ends were cut back, 6 bases at V and 1 base at J, with 18 bases in the middle. The CDR3 totals 16 residues. Germline V gene lookup returns CDR1 SGHRS and CDR2 YFSETQ. CDR3 residues: CASNSLTGWGTDTQYF. CDR3 coding DNA: TGCGCCAGCAATAGCCTCACTGGGTGGGGCACAGATACGCAGTATTTT.

The chain combines TRBV7-2 with TRBJ2-2; D unclear. Trimming removed 4 bases at V and 3 bases at J, with 9 bases between. Germline V lookup: CDR1 SGHTA, CDR2 FQGNSA. This CDR3 is built from 14 residues. The CDR3 region has the DNA TGTGCCAGCAGCTCGGACGGCTACACCGGGGAGCTGTTTTTT. Protein sequence: CASSSDGYTGELFF.

This clone was observed a single time. The rearrangement links TRBV10-1 to TRBJ2-7, with D uncertain. Germline CDR1 WNHNN, CDR2 SYGVQD (reference sequence). This CDR3 comprises 14 residues. V was shortened by 2 bases and J by 7 bases, with 15 bases between the two germline ends. Written as DNA, the CDR3 is TGCGCCAGCAGTGAGACGTGGGATAAAGAGGAGCAGTACTTC. Amino acid sequence: CASSETWDKEEQYF.

This rearrangement joins TRBV5-4 to TRBJ2-2; tentatively, D is TRBD1 (6 bases). With 0 bases removed from V and 1 base from J, the gap between germline ends came to 19 bases. The CDR3 has 19 amino acids. Germline CDR1 SGHNT, CDR2 YYREEE (reference sequence). Here the CDR3 reads CASSLARFRTVMNTGELFF. The CDR3 nucleotides read TGTGCCAGCAGCTTGGCCAGGTTCCGGACAGTAATGAACACCGGGGAGCTGTTTTTT.

The chain joins TRBV2 to TRBJ2-2; tentative D call: TRBD2 (5 bases). This CDR3 has 14 amino acids. Per the germline V gene, CDR1 is SNHLY and CDR2 is FYNNEI. With 6 bases removed from V and 5 bases from J, the gap between germline ends came to 13 bases. The CDR3 DNA is TGTGCCAGCAGCGCCGTGCGAGGGACCGGGGAGCTGTTTTTT. It specifies CASSAVRGTGELFF.

In its sample, this clone was seen a few times. J is TRBJ2-7 and V is TRBV5-1; D unclear. In germline, CDR1 is SGHRS, CDR2 YFSETQ. The CDR3 spans 14 residues. The V end was cut by 0 bases, the J end by 2 bases, with 9 bases between. The DNA of the CDR3 is TGCGCCAGCAGCTTGGGATTTACTGCCTACGAGCAGTACTTC. It translates to CASSLGFTAYEQYF.

This clone has only one observation. This sequence joins TRBV9 and TRBJ1-3; D may be TRBD1 (5 bases). Trimming took 3 bases from V and 6 from J, leaving 16 bases between them. Germline CDR1 and CDR2: SGDLS and YYNGEE. This CDR3 is built from 15 residues. The CDR3 here is CASSGGVGTLNTIYF. The DNA for the CDR3 is TGTGCCAGCAGCGGGGGGGTTGGAACCCTAAACACCATATATTTT.

This chain joins TRBV28 and TRBJ2-3, with D unclear. This CDR3 comprises 13 residues. V was pared by 6 bases and J by 5 bases, with 12 bases between. In germline, CDR1 is MDHEN, CDR2 SYDVKM. The CDR3 DNA sequence: TGTGCCAGCAGGACCAATGCGCGAGATACGCAGTATTTT. Its translation: CASRTNARDTQYF.

DNA of the CDR3: TGTGCCAGCAGTTACTCCGGGACAGGGGTTGAGCAGCCCCAGCATTTT. Translating it yields CASSYSGTGVEQPQHF. The chain has TRBV6-6 and TRBJ1-5; TRBD1 matches 10 bases. The length of the CDR3 is 16 residues. Unmatched junction bases numbered 6, after V lost 0 bases and J lost 7 bases. Germline values: CDR1 MNHNY, CDR2 SVGAGI (reference sequence).

The chain is built from TRBV7-9 and TRBJ2-2, with D possibly TRBD2 on 5 matching bases. In germline, CDR1 is SEHNR, CDR2 FQNEAQ (reference sequence). There are 12 residues in the CDR3. Trimming took 3 bases from V and 7 from J, leaving 6 bases between them. This chain's CDR3 is CASSFAGGELFF. The CDR3 region has the DNA TGTGCCAGCAGCTTCGCGGGCGGGGAGCTGTTTTTT.

The rearrangement links TRBV15 to TRBJ2-3; the match to TRBD2 covers 8 bases. Trimming cost V 3 bases and J 4 bases; bases outside gene matches: 6. CDR1 and CDR2 from the germline V gene are LNHNV and YYDKDF (reference sequence). This CDR3 spans 15 amino acids. The CDR3 here is CATSRGSGSADTQYF. The CDR3 DNA is TGTGCCACCAGCAGGGGCAGCGGGAGTGCAGATACGCAGTATTTT.

The gene calls are TRBV30 and TRBJ2-3; 7 bases are a match to TRBD2. This CDR3 contains 16 residues. V lost 3 bases to trimming and J lost 0 bases; unmatched junction nucleotides: 9. CDR1 and CDR2 from the germline V gene are GTSNPN and SVGIG (reference sequence). The chain's CDR3 is CAWSVGGTTSTDTQYF. In DNA, the CDR3 is TGTGCCTGGAGCGTGGGGGGGACCACTAGCACAGATACGCAGTATTTT.

The chain is built from TRBV5-4 and TRBJ2-7, with 7 bases that match TRBD1. Germline CDR1 reads SGHNT; CDR2 reads YYREEE (reference sequence). The CDR3 has 14 amino acids. V lost 2 bases to trimming and J lost 4 bases; unmatched junction nucleotides: 6. The CDR3 is CASSFSGGGYEQYF. CDR3 coding DNA: TGTGCCAGCAGCTTCTCAGGGGGTGGGTACGAGCAGTACTTC.

The chain employs TRBV21-1 and TRBJ2-3; TRBD2, the table's D call, was not compared with the DNA. TRBV21-1 is tagged as a pseudogene. The CDR3 covers 15 residues. Here the CDR3 reads CASTLGLADTDTQYF. The CDR3 DNA sequence: TGTGCCAGCACCCTAGGACTAGCGGACACAGATACGCAGTATTTT.

This clone was counted at least ten times. V gene TRBV18 combines with J gene TRBJ1-2; D is undetermined. The V gene's germline CDR1 is KGHSH and CDR2 LQKENI. The ends were cut back, 2 bases at V and 4 bases at J, with 20 bases in the middle. CDR3 length equals 17 residues. The CDR3 protein is CASSPTTSPPPGYGYTF. DNA of the CDR3: TGTGCCAGCTCACCAACGACAAGTCCCCCGCCGGGCTATGGCTACACCTTC.

V is TRBV7-8 and J is TRBJ2-3; 7 bases are a match to TRBD1. The CDR3 is made up of 15 amino acids. The trim removed 1 base at V and 0 bases at J, leaving 1 base unmatched. Germline assignment: CDR1 SGHVS and CDR2 FQNEAQ. The DNA of the CDR3 is TGTGCCAGCAGCTTAGACAGGGGTAGCACAGATACGCAGTATTTT. It translates to CASSLDRGSTDTQYF. The full variable domain, rest sourced from reference TRBV7-8 and TRBJ2-3, is GAGVSQSPRYKVAKRGQDVALRCDPISGHVSLFWYQQALGQGPEFLTYFQNEAQLDKSGLPSDRFFAERPEGSVSTLKIQRTQQEDSAVYLCASSLDRGSTDTQYFGPGTRLTVL.

This clone was observed once. This sequence may be a read error, since a much larger clone differs from it by one base. The same CDR3 arises from other DNA sequences in this sample as well. The J gene is TRBJ1-2, the V gene TRBV27; TRBD1 matches 9 bases. The V and J ends lost 9 bases and 8 bases, in that order; junction bases with no gene match: 10. Per the germline V gene, CDR1 is MNHEY and CDR2 is SMNVEV (reference sequence). CDR3 size: 13 residues. The CDR3 DNA reads TGTGCCAGTAGTGCACAGGGGGCGGAGGGCTACACCTTC. Translation: CASSAQGAEGYTF.

Notes on this clone: A much larger clone lies one base from this, so it may be a read error. This sequence joins TRBV5-4 and TRBJ2-7; 8 nucleotides agree with TRBD1. Germline trimming cut 0 bases from V and 1 base from J; bases unmatched to any gene: 0. In germline, CDR1 is SGHNT, CDR2 YYREEE (reference sequence). CDR3 length: 14 amino acids. DNA for the CDR3: TGTGCCAGCAGCTTGGACAGGGGGTCCTACGAGCAGTACTTC. The encoded protein is CASSLDRGSYEQYF.